These 21 T cell receptor beta chains came from one sample sequenced in a study of blood T cell repertoires in COVID-19. Here immunoSEQ multiplex PCR was the method, and the copy in TCRdb shows in-frame clones only, minus some. The table lists 35,000 to 50,000 clones, approximately 80% of them singletons. The sample taken for sequencing was peripheral blood. These receptors were taken from a man older than 75 with acute or convalescent COVID-19.

V is TRBV6-1 and J is TRBJ1-3; 8 bases align to TRBD1. Germline trimming cut 2 bases from V and 2 bases from J; bases unmatched to any gene: 2. The CDR3 sequence is 15 residues long. Per the germline V gene, CDR1 is MNHNS and CDR2 is SASEGT. CDR3 DNA: TGTGCCAGCAGTGAACAGGGGGCCGCTGGAAACACCATATATTTT. Protein product: CASSEQGAAGNTIYF.

The CDR3 loop reads CASSRLDRGSVETQYF. Written as DNA, the CDR3 is TGTGCCAGCAGTCGCCTGGACAGGGGGTCGGTAGAGACCCAGTACTTC. This sequence joins TRBV27 and TRBJ2-5, with 10 bases matching TRBD1. V lost 5 bases and J lost 4; bases outside the gene matches: 10. This CDR3 region has 16 residues. The germline V gene encodes CDR1 MNHEY and CDR2 SMNVEV (reference sequence).

The chain is built from TRBV7-9 and TRBJ2-6, with 14 bases fitting TRBD2. Per germline, CDR1 SEHNR and CDR2 FQNEAQ (reference sequence). V was pared by 4 bases and J by 4 bases, with 9 bases of the junction left unmatched. This CDR3 is 19 amino acids long. CDR3 coding DNA: TGTGCCAGCAGCTCGGCTGGACTAGCGGGAGGTGCAGGGGCCAACGTCCTGACTTTC. Amino acid sequence: CASSSAGLAGGAGANVLTF.

V usage is TRBV18 and J usage is TRBJ1-4, with TRBD1 matching 8 bases. Germline values: CDR1 KGHSH, CDR2 LQKENI. The V and J ends lost 5 bases and 7 bases, in that order; junction bases with no gene match: 3. The CDR3 loop spans 13 amino acids. In DNA form, the CDR3 reads TGTGCCAGCTCATTGGACAGGGCTGAAAAACTGTTTTTT. Encoded protein: CASSLDRAEKLFF.

The V and J genes are TRBV30 and TRBJ1-2; no reliable D call. Germline CDR1 reads GTSNPN; CDR2 reads SVGIG (reference sequence). Trimming pared 2 bases from V and 8 bases from J, leaving 12 bases between. The CDR3 has 12 amino acids. CDR3 sequence (DNA): TGTGCCTGGAGTAAAGTAATCGGGGGCTACACCTTC. The encoded protein is CAWSKVIGGYTF.

This rearrangement joins TRBV14 to TRBJ2-7; 7 nucleotides align to TRBD1. Trimming removed 4 bases from V and 2 bases from J; junction bases left unmatched: 8. The length of the CDR3 is 15 residues. Germline V gene sequence: CDR1 SGHDN, CDR2 FVKESK. The CDR3 coding sequence is TGTGCCAGCAGCCCCCAGGGGCAGGGGGCCTACGAGCAGTACTTC. Encoded protein: CASSPQGQGAYEQYF.

This clone was counted a few times. CDR3 loop: CASSFLGGTGYTF. CDR3 bases: TGTGCCAGCAGTTTCCTCGGGGGAACTGGCTACACCTTC. The gene calls are TRBV27 and TRBJ1-2; D may be TRBD1 (5 bases). Per germline, CDR1 MNHEY and CDR2 SMNVEV (reference sequence). Trimming removed 3 bases from V and 7 bases from J, with 12 bases in between. The CDR3 extends over 13 amino acids.

The genes are TRBV11-3 and TRBJ2-1; 9 bases agree with TRBD2. This CDR3 contains 16 residues. With 5 bases clipped from V and 7 bases from J, the junction kept 12 bases outside the gene matches. Per the germline V gene, CDR1 is SGHNT and CDR2 is YENEEA. CDR3 sequence: CASSPRGAGGKNEQFF. The CDR3 nucleotides read TGTGCCAGCAGCCCGCGAGGAGCGGGAGGAAAAAATGAGCAGTTCTTC.

V usage is TRBV25-1 and J usage is TRBJ2-3; D possibly corresponds to TRBD1 (6 bases). CDR1 and CDR2 (germline): MGHDK, SYGVNS. Trimming pared 6 bases from V and 5 bases from J, leaving 9 bases between. The CDR3 sequence is 12 residues long. CDR3 nucleotide sequence: TGTGCCAGCAGCCGACAGGAAGATACGCAGTATTTT. As protein: CASSRQEDTQYF.

This clone has more than one count but fewer than ten. The rearrangement joins TRBV15 to TRBJ1-2, with TRBD1 as a possible D gene (6 bases). Germline loops: CDR1 LNHNV, CDR2 YYDKDF (reference sequence). CDR3 length: 12 amino acids. Trimming cost V 5 bases and J 8 bases, with 12 bases left between them. CDR3 amino acids: CATSGDRKGYTF. In DNA form, the CDR3 reads TGTGCCACCAGCGGCGACAGGAAAGGCTACACCTTC.

The V gene is TRBV28, the J gene TRBJ2-7; D is possibly TRBD2 (6 bases). The CDR3 extends over 14 amino acids. Germline values: CDR1 MDHEN, CDR2 SYDVKM. V lost 5 bases and J lost 7, with 18 bases in between. CDR3 DNA: TGTGCCAGCAGTCTCCGGGACTCCAGATTAGAGCAGTACTTC. This sequence encodes CASSLRDSRLEQYF.

In the case of this clone: A read error may produce the germline difference seen at one junction end. J is TRBJ2-2 and V is TRBV7-7; TRBD1 matches at 9 bases. The CDR3 length is 15 residues. CDR1 SSHAT and CDR2 FNYEAQ come from the germline V gene (reference sequence). As DNA, the CDR3 is TGTGCTAGCAGCTCCCAGACAGGGGGGATCGGGGAGCTGTTTTTT. Encoded protein: CASSSQTGGIGELFF.

The chain is built from TRBV7-6 and TRBJ1-4; D is unclear. Germline CDR1 SGHVS, CDR2 FNYEAQ. Deletions cut 6 bases from V and 0 bases from J, with 11 bases between. The CDR3 is made up of 15 amino acids. The CDR3 DNA reads as TGTGCCAGCAGAAAGACGACATCAACTAATGAAAAACTGTTTTTT. As protein: CASRKTTSTNEKLFF.

The CDR3 DNA is TGTGCCACCATTTGGGACAGAAGCTATGGCTACACCTTC. Translation: CATIWDRSYGYTF. This rearrangement joins TRBV24-1 to TRBJ1-2; 7 bases are a match to TRBD1. This CDR3 has 13 amino acids. Germline V gene lookup returns CDR1 KGHDR and CDR2 SFDVKD. Germline trimming cut 8 bases from V and 4 bases from J; bases unmatched to any gene: 6.

The chain couples TRBV5-1 to TRBJ2-5, with TRBD2 matching 12 bases. V shed 4 bases and J 7 bases; nucleotides not matched to a gene: 8. This CDR3 has 15 amino acids. The germline V gene encodes CDR1 SGHRS and CDR2 YFSETQ. DNA of the CDR3: TGCGCCAGCAGCCCCCTAGCGGGAGGGCCCTGGACCCAGTACTTC. Translating it yields CASSPLAGGPWTQYF.

The CDR3 protein is CASRPGPGTGKQYF. In nucleotides, the CDR3 is TGCGCCAGCAGACCCGGGCCCGGGACAGGGAAGCAGTATTTT. The chain has TRBV4-1 and TRBJ2-3, with 9 bases fitting TRBD1. CDR3 size: 14 residues. V gave up 6 bases and J gave up 11 bases; unmatched junction bases: 12. The germline gives CDR1 MGHRA, CDR2 YSYEKL.

This chain uses TRBV7-2 with TRBJ2-5, with a possible D match to TRBD2 (6 bases). From germline, CDR1 is SGHTA and CDR2 FQGNSA. Trimming stripped 6 bases from V and 4 bases from J, with 12 bases between. The CDR3 has 13 amino acids. Here the CDR3 reads CASSRGMGETQYF. CDR3 coding DNA: TGTGCCAGCAGTCGGGGGATGGGAGAGACCCAGTACTTC. The full variable domain, its missing parts supplied by reference TRBV7-2 and TRBJ2-5, is GAGVSQSPSNKVTEKGKDVELRCDPISGHTALYWYRQSLGQGLEFLIYFQGNSAPDKSGLPSDRFSAERTGGSVSTLTIQRTQQEDSAVYLCASSRGMGETQYFGPGTRLLVL.

The chain is built from TRBV7-3 and TRBJ2-1; 9 bases are shared with TRBD1. The V and J ends lost 4 bases and 6 bases, in that order; junction bases with no gene match: 7. CDR1 is SGHTA and CDR2 is FQGTGA in the germline V gene. CDR3 length: 15 residues. CDR3: CASSSGQGYPNEQFF. The CDR3 nucleotides read TGTGCCAGCAGCTCGGGACAGGGTTATCCCAATGAGCAGTTCTTC.

Notes on this clone: Relative to the germline gene, one junction end is altered; a read error may explain this. Here the CDR3 reads CATGDSSGDTQYF. The CDR3 nucleotides are TGTGCCACCGGTGACTCATCGGGAGATACGCAGTATTTT. The chain uses TRBV24-1 and TRBJ2-3; no clear D gene. The CDR3 runs 13 residues. Per the germline V gene, CDR1 is KGHDR and CDR2 is SFDVKD.

CDR3 DNA sequence: TGTGCCACCGACAGGGGCCGGGACAGGGGGCGAGGGAACACTGAAGCTTTCTTT. Protein: CATDRGRDRGRGNTEAFF. The chain is built from TRBV15 and TRBJ1-1; 12 bases agree with TRBD1. CDR3 size: 18 residues. Trimming at V came to 8 bases and at J to 1 base, leaving 14 bases not matched to a gene. From germline, CDR1 is LNHNV and CDR2 YYDKDF (reference sequence).

The chain uses TRBV27 and TRBJ2-1; possible D gene TRBD2, 7 bases. With 5 bases removed from V and 7 bases from J, the gap between germline ends came to 21 bases. The CDR3 has 16 amino acids. The germline V gene has CDR1 MNHEY and CDR2 SMNVEV (reference sequence). The CDR3 DNA reads as TGTGCCAGCAGTCCCTCTTGGAGGGGGGGAGGAAATGAGCAGTTCTTC. Its translation is CASSPSWRGGGNEQFF.